This is a list of T cell receptor beta chains from one sample in a study of T cells expressing NK-cell markers. For each CDR3 protein, TCRdb gives one entry from its re-call of the 5' RACE reads, without DNA. The sample totals 200,000 to 300,000 distinct CDR3 sequences. Sequencing input: blood T cells: a sorted CD56 or NKG2C T cell subset, CD4+ or CD8+ T cells, or bulk PBMC T cells (not recorded which). The source is a woman between 18 and 70 years old in good health. CDR3s include the opening cysteine and the closing phenylalanine or tryptophan.

TRBJ2-5	TRBV6-6	CASGAGETQYF
TRBJ2-7	TRBV20-1	CSARTPHEQYF
TRBJ2-1	TRBV6-2/TRBV6-3	CASSYVRALYNEQFF
TRBJ2-7	TRBV20-1	CSARISVQGSYEQYF
TRBJ2-1	TRBV5-1	CASSLIGQNNEQFF
TRBJ2-7	TRBV20-1	CSARGSGSPSYEQYF
TRBJ2-3	TRBV28	CASSPVSVDTQYF
TRBJ2-1	TRBV7-8	CASSLALKGDEQFF
TRBJ2-5	TRBV4-3	CASSQGTSGPKYF
TRBJ2-3	TRBV20-1	CSTSRDRGLDTQYF
TRBJ2-3	TRBV5-1	CASSVLAGGRTDTQYF
TRBJ2-5	TRBV14	CASSQDASGLETQYF
TRBJ2-7	TRBV7-7	CASSLGVGVTYEQYF
TRBJ2-3	TRBV20-1	CSAGTSGGGTDTQYF
TRBJ2-6	TRBV29-1	CSAQRQVASGANVLTF
TRBJ2-1	TRBV12-3/TRBV12-4	CASSKQGNTYNEQFF
TRBJ2-1	TRBV2	CASSYIGGNEQFF
TRBJ2-1	TRBV20-1	CSASDELSYNEQFF
TRBJ2-1	TRBV7-8	CASSLRDSHNNEQFF
TRBJ1-1	TRBV7-6	CASSLGGRHTNTEAFF
TRBJ1-1	TRBV12-3/TRBV12-4	CASSPNRGQGGTEAFF
TRBJ2-7	TRBV10-3	CAISEAGTGGREQYF
TRBJ2-1	TRBV4-3	CASSQERGEQFF
TRBJ2-3	TRBV18	CASSPPGRRGTDTQYF
TRBJ2-1	TRBV5-1	CASSLALFGGLNEQFF
TRBJ2-7	TRBV20-1	CSARAGTGSYEQYF
TRBJ2-2	TRBV4-3	CASSRGAADTGELFF
TRBJ2-1	TRBV29-1	CSVAGQGVHEQFF
TRBJ1-2	TRBV20-1	CSARNNYGYTF
TRBJ1-2	TRBV28	CASRPTGEYGYTF
TRBJ2-3	TRBV20-1	CSARALPEDRAVPDTQYF
TRBJ1-5	TRBV7-2	CASSLGDRGRWQPQHF
TRBJ1-5	TRBV23-1	CASTPIPRPQHF
TRBJ1-6	TRBV7-2	CASSQRPGTGYSPLHF
TRBJ2-3	TRBV12-3/TRBV12-4	CASSFGGLPDTQYF